The T cell receptor (beta chain) described here comes from a study of radiotherapy plus CTLA-4 blockade in lung cancer. Study details: Disease control was achieved by about 29% of patients, and objective responses by about 17%.

For this clone: Its matching antigen is unknown.

Each patient with chemo-refractory metastatic non-small-cell lung cancer was treated with focal radiation plus CTLA-4 blockade using ipilimumab. Study conclusions and caveats: Expansion in blood of tumor-derived TCR clones was seen after radiotherapy plus ipilimumab. Interferon-beta, together with early blood T cell clone dynamics, reportedly best predicted response.

The CDR3 consists of 13 residues. Trimming left V 2 bases short and J 8 bases short, with 13 bases between. CDR1 is SQVTM, CDR2 ANQGSEA, per germline. Clones were read by immunoSEQ multiplex PCR, and TCRdb kept only the in-frame ones, dropping some. The sample has around 70,000 clones; around 83% are singletons. The chain joins TRBV29-1 to TRBJ2-1; TRBD2 is a possible D gene (7 bases). This TCR came from a human donor with non-small cell lung cancer who had a partial response to radiotherapy plus ipilimumab. The sequencing used peripheral blood, collected from a patient treated with radiotherapy plus ipilimumab. The CDR3 DNA is TGCAGCGTTGAAACGGGGGAGGGGGATGAGCAGTTCTTC. Translation gives CSVETGEGDEQFF.